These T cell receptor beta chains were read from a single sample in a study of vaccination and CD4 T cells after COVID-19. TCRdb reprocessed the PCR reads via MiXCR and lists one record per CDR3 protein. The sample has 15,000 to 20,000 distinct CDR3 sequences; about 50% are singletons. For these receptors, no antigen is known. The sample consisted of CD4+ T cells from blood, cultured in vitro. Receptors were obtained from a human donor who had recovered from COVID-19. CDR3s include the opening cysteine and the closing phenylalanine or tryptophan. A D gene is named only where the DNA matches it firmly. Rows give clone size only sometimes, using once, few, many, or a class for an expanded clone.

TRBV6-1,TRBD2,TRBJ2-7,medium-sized,CASSDASGLANSYEQYF,TGTGCCAGCAGTGATGCCTCGGGACTAGCAAACTCCTACGAGCAGTACTTC
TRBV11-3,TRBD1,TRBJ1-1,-,CASSSGTGGWITEAFF,TGTGCCAGCAGCTCCGGGACAGGGGGGTGGATCACTGAAGCTTTCTTT
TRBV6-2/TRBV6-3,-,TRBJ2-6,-,CASRRDWAGANVLTF,TGTGCCAGCAGACGCGACTGGGCAGGGGCCAACGTCCTGACTTTC
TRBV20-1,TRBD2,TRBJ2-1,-,CSARAGTSGSGDEQFF,TGCAGTGCTAGAGCCGGGACTAGCGGGAGTGGGGATGAGCAGTTCTTC
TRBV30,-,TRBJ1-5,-,CAWSAVARQPQHF,TGTGCCTGGAGTGCGGTAGCAAGACAGCCCCAGCATTTT
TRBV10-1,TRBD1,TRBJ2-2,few,CASSTTGTGNTGELFF,TGCGCCAGCAGCACTACCGGGACAGGGAACACCGGGGAGCTGTTTTTT
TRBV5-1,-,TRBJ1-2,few,CASSLVAGSAYGYTF,TGCGCCAGCAGCTTGGTAGCGGGGTCCGCTTATGGCTACACCTTC
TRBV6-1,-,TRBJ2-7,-,CASTPWQGRNEQYF,TGTGCCAGCACCCCCTGGCAGGGGCGGAACGAGCAGTACTTC
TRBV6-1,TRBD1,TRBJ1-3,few,CASSAGQDSGNTIYF,TGTGCCAGCAGTGCCGGACAGGATTCTGGAAACACCATATATTTT
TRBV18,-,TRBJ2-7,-,CASSPSGRPYEQYF,TGTGCCAGCTCACCCAGCGGGCGCCCCTACGAGCAGTACTTC
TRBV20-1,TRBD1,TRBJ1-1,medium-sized,CSVRQGGDPLGTEAFF,TGCAGTGTCCGACAGGGCGGTGATCCCTTGGGCACTGAAGCTTTCTTT
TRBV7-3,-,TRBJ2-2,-,CASSNIGQKNTGELFF,TGTGCCAGCAGCAACATCGGACAGAAAAACACCGGGGAGCTGTTTTTT
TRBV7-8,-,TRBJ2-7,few,CASSLGRLLAYEQYF,TGTGCCAGCAGCTTAGGTCGTCTTCTAGCCTACGAGCAGTACTTC
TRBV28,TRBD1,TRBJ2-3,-,CASNPTGLLADTQYF,TGTGCCAGCAACCCGACAGGGCTGCTCGCAGATACGCAGTATTTT
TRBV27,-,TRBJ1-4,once,CASSPHLRTDEKLFF,TGTGCCAGCAGTCCCCACTTACGGACAGATGAAAAACTGTTTTTT
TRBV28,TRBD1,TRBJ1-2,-,CASSTLGQGLSGYTF,TGTGCCAGCAGCACCTTGGGACAGGGACTCAGCGGCTACACCTTC
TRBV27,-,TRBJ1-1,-,CASSWTAPRNTEAFF,TGTGCCAGCAGTTGGACAGCCCCCCGTAATACTGAAGCTTTCTTT
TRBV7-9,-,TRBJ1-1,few,CASSGYGGSAEAFF,TGTGCCAGCAGCGGATATGGGGGGTCGGCTGAAGCTTTCTTT
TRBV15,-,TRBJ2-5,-,CATSRDRGEEETQYF,TGTGCCACCAGCAGAGATAGGGGGGAGGAAGAGACCCAGTACTTC
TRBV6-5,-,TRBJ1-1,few,CASSYQGGTEAFF,TGTGCCAGCAGTTATCAGGGTGGAACTGAAGCTTTCTTT
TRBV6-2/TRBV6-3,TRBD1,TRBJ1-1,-,CASSWGTGLDTEAFF,TGTGCCAGCAGTTGGGGGACAGGGTTGGACACTGAAGCTTTCTTT
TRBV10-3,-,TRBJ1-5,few,CATSTGSNQPQHF,TGTGCCACCTCTACAGGGAGCAATCAGCCCCAGCATTTT
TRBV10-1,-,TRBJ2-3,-,CASSESGSGTDTQYF,TGCGCCAGCAGTGAGTCTGGTAGCGGCACAGATACGCAGTATTTT
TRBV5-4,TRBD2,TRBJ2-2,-,CASSGGLLPGTGELFF,TGTGCCAGCAGCGGGGGACTACTACCTGGCACCGGGGAGCTGTTTTTT
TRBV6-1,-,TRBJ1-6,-,CASKTQTFSYNSPLHF,TGTGCCAGCAAAACGCAGACCTTCTCCTATAATTCACCCCTCCACTTT
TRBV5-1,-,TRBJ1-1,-,CASSLATGYTEAFF,TGCGCCAGCAGCTTGGCAACAGGGTACACTGAAGCTTTCTTT
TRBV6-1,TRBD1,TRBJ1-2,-,CASSRNRGVDYGYTF,TGTGCCAGCAGCCGAAACAGGGGTGTGGACTATGGCTACACCTTC
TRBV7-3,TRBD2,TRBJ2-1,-,CASSLSLAANEQFF,TGTGCCAGCAGCTTAAGCCTAGCGGCAAATGAGCAGTTCTTC
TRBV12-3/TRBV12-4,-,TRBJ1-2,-,CASSSGDGYTF,TGTGCCAGCAGCTCAGGGGATGGCTACACCTTC
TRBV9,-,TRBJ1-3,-,CASSPLRGDGNTIYF,TGTGCCAGCAGCCCCCTAAGGGGGGACGGAAACACCATATATTTT
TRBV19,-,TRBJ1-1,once,CASSREGVNTEAFF,TGTGCCAGTAGCAGAGAGGGGGTCAACACTGAAGCTTTCTTT
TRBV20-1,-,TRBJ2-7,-,CSANPYRASPYEQYF,TGCAGTGCTAACCCCTACCGCGCGTCCCCCTACGAGCAGTACTTC
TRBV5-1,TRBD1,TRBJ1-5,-,CASSPGHTGGGNQPQHF,TGCGCCAGCAGCCCTGGGCACACAGGGGGCGGCAATCAGCCCCAGCATTTT
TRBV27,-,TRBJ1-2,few,CASHRAGGNYGYTF,TGTGCCAGCCACAGGGCGGGGGGGAACTATGGCTACACCTTC
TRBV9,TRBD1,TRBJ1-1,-,CASNARGGGRAFF,TGTGCCAGCAACGCCCGAGGAGGGGGCAGAGCTTTCTTT
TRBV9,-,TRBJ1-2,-,CASSVGGFRGYTF,TGTGCCAGCAGCGTAGGAGGGTTTCGAGGCTACACCTTC
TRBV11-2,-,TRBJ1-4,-,CASSPRYGAGNEKLFF,TGTGCCAGCAGCCCCAGGTACGGGGCAGGTAATGAAAAACTGTTTTTT
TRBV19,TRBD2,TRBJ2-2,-,CASTSRGQRETGELFF,TGTGCCAGTACCTCCCGGGGCCAGCGGGAGACCGGGGAGCTGTTTTTT
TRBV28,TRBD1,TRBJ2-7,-,CASSKQGLTSQYF,TGTGCCAGCAGTAAACAGGGGTTGACTTCGCAGTACTTC
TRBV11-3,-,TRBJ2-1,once,CASSLAGRYNEQFF,TGTGCCAGCAGCTTAGCGGGAAGATACAATGAGCAGTTCTTC
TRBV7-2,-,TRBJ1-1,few,CASSYLMNTEAFF,TGTGCCAGCAGCTACCTGATGAACACTGAAGCTTTCTTT
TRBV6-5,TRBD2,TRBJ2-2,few,CASSYSTSGGGGELFF,TGTGCCAGCAGTTACTCTACTAGCGGGGGCGGCGGGGAGCTGTTTTTT
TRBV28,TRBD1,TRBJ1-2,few,CASSPGRGLYGYTF,TGTGCCAGCAGTCCCGGTAGGGGGCTCTATGGCTACACCTTC
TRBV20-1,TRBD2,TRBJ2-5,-,CSAITGTSGETQYF,TGCAGTGCTATCACCGGGACTAGCGGAGAGACCCAGTACTTC
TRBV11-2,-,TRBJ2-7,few,CASSLAPRGSYEQYF,TGTGCCAGCAGCTTAGCTCCCCGAGGGTCCTACGAGCAGTACTTC